This T cell receptor (beta chain) was found in a study of blood T cell repertoires in COVID-19. Study-wide context: There were acute and convalescent COVID-19 samples, and they came from the United States, Italy and Spain.

CDR3 size: 14 residues. CDR1 is PRHDT, CDR2 FYEKMQ, per germline (reference sequence). The V and J ends lost 6 bases and 3 bases, in that order; junction bases with no gene match: 3. TCRdb's table, derived via immunoSEQ multiplex PCR, lists solely in-frame clones and lacks some. The data show approximately 54,000 clones, more than 75% seen once. The chain employs TRBV13 and TRBJ2-1; TRBD2 aligns across 9 bases. Sequencing used peripheral blood. The clonotype comes from a man aged 45-65 years with acute or convalescent COVID-19. CDR3 loop: CASSPSGDYNEQFF. As DNA, the CDR3 is TGTGCCAGCAGTCCTAGCGGGGACTACAATGAGCAGTTCTTC.